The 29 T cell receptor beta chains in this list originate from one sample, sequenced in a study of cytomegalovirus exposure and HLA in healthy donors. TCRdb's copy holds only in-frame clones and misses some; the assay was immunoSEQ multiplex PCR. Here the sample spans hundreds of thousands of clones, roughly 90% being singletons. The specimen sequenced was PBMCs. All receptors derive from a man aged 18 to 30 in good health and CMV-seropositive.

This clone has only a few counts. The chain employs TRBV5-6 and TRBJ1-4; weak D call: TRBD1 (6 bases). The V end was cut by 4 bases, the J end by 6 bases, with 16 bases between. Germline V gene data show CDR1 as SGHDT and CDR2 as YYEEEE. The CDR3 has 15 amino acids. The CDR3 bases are TGTGCCAGCAGCCAACCGCCAGGGGCGGATGAAAAACTGTTTTTT. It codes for CASSQPPGADEKLFF.

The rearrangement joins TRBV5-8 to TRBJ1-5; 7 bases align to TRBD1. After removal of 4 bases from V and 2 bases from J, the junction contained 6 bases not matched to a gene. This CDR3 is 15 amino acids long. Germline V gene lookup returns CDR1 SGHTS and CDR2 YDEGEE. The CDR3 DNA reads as TGTGCCAGCAGCGGAACCGGGACAGGCAATCAGCCCCAGCATTTT. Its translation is CASSGTGTGNQPQHF.

The CDR3 protein is CATGLAGGYEQYF. The CDR3 DNA reads as TGTGCCACTGGACTAGCGGGAGGTTACGAGCAGTACTTC. This sequence joins TRBV11-1 and TRBJ2-7, with 14 bases fitting TRBD2. V lost 10 bases and J lost 4; bases outside the gene matches: 3. This CDR3 region has 13 residues. CDR1 is SGHAT, CDR2 FQDESV, per germline (reference sequence).

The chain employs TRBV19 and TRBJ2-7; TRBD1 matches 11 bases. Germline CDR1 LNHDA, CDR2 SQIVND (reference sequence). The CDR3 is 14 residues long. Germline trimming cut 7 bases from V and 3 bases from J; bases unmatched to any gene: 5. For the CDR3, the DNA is TGTGCCAGTACCGCCGGGACAGGGGGCTACGAGCAGTACTTC. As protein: CASTAGTGGYEQYF.

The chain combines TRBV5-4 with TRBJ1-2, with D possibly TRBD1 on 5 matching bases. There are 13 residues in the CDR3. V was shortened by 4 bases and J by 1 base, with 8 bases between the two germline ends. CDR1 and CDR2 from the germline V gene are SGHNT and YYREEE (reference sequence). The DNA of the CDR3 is TGTGCCAGCAGCACCAGGGTTAACTATGGCTACACCTTC. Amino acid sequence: CASSTRVNYGYTF. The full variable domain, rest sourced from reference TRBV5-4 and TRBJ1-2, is ETGVTQSPTHLIKTRGQQVTLRCSSQSGHNTVSWYQQALGQGPQFIFQYYREEENGRGNFPPRFSGLQFPNYSSELNVNALELDDSALYLCASSTRVNYGYTFGSGTRLTVV.

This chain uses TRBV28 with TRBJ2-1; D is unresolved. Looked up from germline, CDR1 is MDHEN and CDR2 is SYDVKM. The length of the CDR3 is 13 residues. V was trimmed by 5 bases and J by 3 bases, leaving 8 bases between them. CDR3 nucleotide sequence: TGTGCCAGCAGTCTGGGCATCTACAATGAGCAGTTCTTC. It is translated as CASSLGIYNEQFF.

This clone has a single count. CDR3 protein: CASSSLAGTVDEQFF. For the CDR3, the DNA is TGTGCCAGCAGCTCCTTAGCGGGAACGGTTGATGAGCAGTTCTTC. The V call is TRBV6-5, the J call TRBJ2-1; 8 positions agree with TRBD2. CDR1 MNHEY and CDR2 SVGAGI come from the germline V gene. Trimming took 6 bases from V and 8 from J; bases not matched to a gene: 12. This CDR3 is 15 amino acids long.

CDR3 bases: TGTGCCAGCAGAGGGACTAGCTGGGAGACCCAGTACTTC. It yields the protein CASRGTSWETQYF. This chain joins TRBV27 and TRBJ2-5, with TRBD2 identical over 9 bases. There are 13 residues in the CDR3. Germline CDR1 and CDR2: MNHEY and SMNVEV (reference sequence). Germline trimming cut 6 bases from V and 5 bases from J; bases unmatched to any gene: 4.

CDR3 sequence reads: CASSEASGSRETQYF. CDR3 sequence (DNA): TGTGCCAGCAGTGAGGCTAGCGGGAGTAGGGAGACCCAGTACTTC. The chain uses TRBV6-1 and TRBJ2-5, with TRBD2 matching 10 bases. Trimming cost V 3 bases and J 5 bases; bases outside gene matches: 6. This CDR3 is 15 amino acids long. Per the germline V gene, CDR1 is MNHNS and CDR2 is SASEGT.

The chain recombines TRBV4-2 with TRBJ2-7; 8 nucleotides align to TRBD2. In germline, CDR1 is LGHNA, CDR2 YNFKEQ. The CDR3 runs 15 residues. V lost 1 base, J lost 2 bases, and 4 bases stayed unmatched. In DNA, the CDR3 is TGTGCCAGCAGCCAAGTCCGGGGGGGGCCCTACGAGCAGTACTTC. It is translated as CASSQVRGGPYEQYF.

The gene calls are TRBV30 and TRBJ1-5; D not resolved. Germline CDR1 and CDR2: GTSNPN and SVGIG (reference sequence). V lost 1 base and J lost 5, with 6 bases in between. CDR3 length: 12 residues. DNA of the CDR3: TGTGCCTGGAGTGGTGGGCATCAGCCCCAGCATTTT. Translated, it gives CAWSGGHQPQHF.

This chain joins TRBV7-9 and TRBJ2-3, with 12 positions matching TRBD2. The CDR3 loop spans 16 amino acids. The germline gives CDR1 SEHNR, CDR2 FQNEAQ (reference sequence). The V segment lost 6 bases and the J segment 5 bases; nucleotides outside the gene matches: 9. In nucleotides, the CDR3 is TGTGCCAGCAGACCAGCTAGCGGGAGGGCCGAAGATACGCAGTATTTT. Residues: CASRPASGRAEDTQYF.

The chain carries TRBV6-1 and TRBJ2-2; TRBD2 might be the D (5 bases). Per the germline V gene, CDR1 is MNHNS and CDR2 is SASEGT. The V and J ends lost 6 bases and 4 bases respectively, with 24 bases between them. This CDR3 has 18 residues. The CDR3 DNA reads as TGTGCCAGCAGGGAAAGAATGACTAACCCAAAAGCCACCGGGGAGCTGTTTTTT. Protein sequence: CASRERMTNPKATGELFF.

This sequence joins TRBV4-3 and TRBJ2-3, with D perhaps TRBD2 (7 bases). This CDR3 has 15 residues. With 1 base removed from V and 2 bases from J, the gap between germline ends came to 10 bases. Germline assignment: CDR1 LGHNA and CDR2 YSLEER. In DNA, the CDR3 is TGCGCCAGCAGCCAAGGGGGGGGGCTCACAGATACGCAGTATTTT. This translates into CASSQGGGLTDTQYF.

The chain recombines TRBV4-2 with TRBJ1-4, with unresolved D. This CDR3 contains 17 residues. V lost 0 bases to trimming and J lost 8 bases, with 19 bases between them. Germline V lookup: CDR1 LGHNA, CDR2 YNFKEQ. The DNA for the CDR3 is TGTGCCAGCAGCCAAGAGTTAGTACAGCCGCCGGGGGAAAAACTGTTTTTT. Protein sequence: CASSQELVQPPGEKLFF.

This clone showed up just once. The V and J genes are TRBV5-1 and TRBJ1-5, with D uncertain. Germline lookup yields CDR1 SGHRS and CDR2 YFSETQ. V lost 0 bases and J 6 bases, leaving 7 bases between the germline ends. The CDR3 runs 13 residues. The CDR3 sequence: CASSLGGSQPQHF. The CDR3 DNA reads TGCGCCAGCAGCTTGGGTGGGAGTCAGCCCCAGCATTTT. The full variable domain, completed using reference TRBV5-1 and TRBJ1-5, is KAGVTQTPRYLIKTRGQQVTLSCSPISGHRSVSWYQQTPGQGLQFLFEYFSETQRNKGNFPGRFSGRQFSNSRSEMNVSTLELGDSALYLCASSLGGSQPQHFGDGTRLSIL.

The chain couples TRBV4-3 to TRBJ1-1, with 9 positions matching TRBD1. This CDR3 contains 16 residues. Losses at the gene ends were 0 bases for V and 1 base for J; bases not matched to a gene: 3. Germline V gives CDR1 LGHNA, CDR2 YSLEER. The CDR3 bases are TGCGCCAGCAGCCAAGATTGGACAGGGGCGAACACTGAAGCTTTCTTT. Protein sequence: CASSQDWTGANTEAFF.

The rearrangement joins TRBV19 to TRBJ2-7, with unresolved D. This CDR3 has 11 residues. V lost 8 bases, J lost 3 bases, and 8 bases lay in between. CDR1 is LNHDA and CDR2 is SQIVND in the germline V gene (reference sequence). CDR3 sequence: CASGYYYEQYF. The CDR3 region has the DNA TGTGCCAGTGGGTACTACTACGAGCAGTACTTC.

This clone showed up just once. CDR3 sequence (DNA): TGTGCCAGCAGCGTAGGGCCAGCGGGAGGGGAGACCCAGTACTTC. Protein sequence: CASSVGPAGGETQYF. This chain links TRBV9 with TRBJ2-5; the match to TRBD2 covers 10 bases. The CDR3 contains 15 residues. Germline CDR1 is SGDLS and CDR2 is YYNGEE. Trimming at V came to 0 bases and at J to 5 bases, leaving 4 bases not matched to a gene. The variable domain in full, completed from reference TRBV9 and TRBJ2-5, reads DSGVTQTPKHLITATGQRVTLRCSPRSGDLSVYWYQQSLDQGLQFLIQYYNGEERAKGNILERFSAQQFPDLHSELNLSSLELGDSALYFCASSVGPAGGETQYFGPGTRLLVL.

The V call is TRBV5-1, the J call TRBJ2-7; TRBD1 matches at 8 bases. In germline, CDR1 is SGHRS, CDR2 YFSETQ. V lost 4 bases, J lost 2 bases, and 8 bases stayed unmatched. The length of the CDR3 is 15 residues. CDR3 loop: CASSGWTGHPYEQYF. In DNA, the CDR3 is TGCGCCAGCAGCGGGTGGACAGGGCACCCCTACGAGCAGTACTTC.

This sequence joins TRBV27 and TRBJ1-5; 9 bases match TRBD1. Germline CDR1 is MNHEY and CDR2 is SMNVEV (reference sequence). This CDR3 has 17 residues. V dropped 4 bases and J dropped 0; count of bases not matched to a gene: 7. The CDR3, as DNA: TGTGCCAGCAGTTCGGGACAGGGACATCATAGCAATCAGCCCCAGCATTTT. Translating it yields CASSSGQGHHSNQPQHF.

The CDR3 region has the DNA TGTGCCAGCAGTTACGGGGGACAGGGCCACACTGAAGCTTTCTTT. This sequence encodes CASSYGGQGHTEAFF. The chain uses TRBV6-5 and TRBJ1-1; 9 nucleotides line up with TRBD1. The CDR3 covers 15 residues. Germline CDR1 and CDR2: MNHEY and SVGAGI. After removal of 2 bases from V and 3 bases from J, the junction contained 4 bases not matched to a gene.

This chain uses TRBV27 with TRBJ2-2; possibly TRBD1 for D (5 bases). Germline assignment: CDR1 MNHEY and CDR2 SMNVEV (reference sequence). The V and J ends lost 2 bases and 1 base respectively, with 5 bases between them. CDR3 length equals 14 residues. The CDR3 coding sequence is TGTGCCAGCAGTTTACAGGGGAACACCGGGGAGCTGTTTTTT. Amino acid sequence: CASSLQGNTGELFF.

CDR3 nucleotides: TGTGCCAGCAGTCAACCCGGGAGCATGAACACTGAAGCTTTCTTT. Protein product: CASSQPGSMNTEAFF. The chain links TRBV13 to TRBJ1-1; D gene uncertain. Germline assignment: CDR1 PRHDT and CDR2 FYEKMQ (reference sequence). There are 15 residues in the CDR3. Trimming pared 6 bases from V and 0 bases from J, leaving 14 bases between.

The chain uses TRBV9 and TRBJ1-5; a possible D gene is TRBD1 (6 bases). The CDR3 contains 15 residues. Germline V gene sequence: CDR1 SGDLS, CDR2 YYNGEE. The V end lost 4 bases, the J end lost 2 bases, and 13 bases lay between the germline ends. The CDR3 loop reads CASSKGGLGNQPQHF. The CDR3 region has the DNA TGTGCCAGCAGCAAAGGGGGGCTTGGCAATCAGCCCCAGCATTTT.

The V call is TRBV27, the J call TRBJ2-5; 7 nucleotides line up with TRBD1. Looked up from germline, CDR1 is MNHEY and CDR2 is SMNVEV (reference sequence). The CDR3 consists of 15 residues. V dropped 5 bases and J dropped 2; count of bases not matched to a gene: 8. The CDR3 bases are TGTGCCAGCAGTCCGACAGGGAACAAACAAGAGACCCAGTACTTC. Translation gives CASSPTGNKQETQYF.

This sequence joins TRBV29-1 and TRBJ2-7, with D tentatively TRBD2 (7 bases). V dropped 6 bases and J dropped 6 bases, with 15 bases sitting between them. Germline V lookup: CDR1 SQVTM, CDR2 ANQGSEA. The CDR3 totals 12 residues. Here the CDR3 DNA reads TGCAGCGTCCCGGGGGGCCCGCGCGAGCAGTACTTC. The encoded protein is CSVPGGPREQYF.

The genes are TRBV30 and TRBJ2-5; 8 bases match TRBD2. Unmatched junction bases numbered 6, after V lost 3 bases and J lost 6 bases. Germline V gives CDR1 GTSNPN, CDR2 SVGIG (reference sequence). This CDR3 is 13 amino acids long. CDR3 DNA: TGTGCCTGGAGCCTAGCGGGCGGGCAGACCCAGTACTTC. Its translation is CAWSLAGGQTQYF. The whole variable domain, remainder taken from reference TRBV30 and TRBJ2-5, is SQTIHQWPATLVQPVGSPLSLECTVEGTSNPNLYWYRQAAGRGLQLLFYSVGIGQISSEVPQNLSASRPQDRQFILSSKKLLLSDSGFYLCAWSLAGGQTQYFGPGTRLLVL.

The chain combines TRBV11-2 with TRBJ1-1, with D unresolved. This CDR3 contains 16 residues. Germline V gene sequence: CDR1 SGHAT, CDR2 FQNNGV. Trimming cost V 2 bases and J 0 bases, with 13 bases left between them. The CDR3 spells CASSLSPAGVNTEAFF. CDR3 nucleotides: TGTGCCAGCAGCTTAAGCCCCGCCGGGGTGAACACTGAAGCTTTCTTT.